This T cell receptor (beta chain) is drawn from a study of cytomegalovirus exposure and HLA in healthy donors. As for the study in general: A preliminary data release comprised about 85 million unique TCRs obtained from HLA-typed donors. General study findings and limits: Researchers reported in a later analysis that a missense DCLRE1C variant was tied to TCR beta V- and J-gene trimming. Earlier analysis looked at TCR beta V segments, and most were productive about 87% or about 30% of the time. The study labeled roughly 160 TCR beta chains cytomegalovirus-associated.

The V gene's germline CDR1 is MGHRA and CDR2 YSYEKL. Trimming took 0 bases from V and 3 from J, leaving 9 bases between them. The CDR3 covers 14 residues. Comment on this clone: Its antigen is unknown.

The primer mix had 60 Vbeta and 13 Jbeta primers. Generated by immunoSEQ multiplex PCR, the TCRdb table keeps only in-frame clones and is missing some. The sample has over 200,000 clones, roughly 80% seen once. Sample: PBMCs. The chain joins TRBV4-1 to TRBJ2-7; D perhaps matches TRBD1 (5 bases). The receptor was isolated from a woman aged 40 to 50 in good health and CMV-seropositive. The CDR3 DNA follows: TGCGCCAGCAGCCAAGACGGCAGGGTCTACGAGCAGTACTTC. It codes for CASSQDGRVYEQYF.